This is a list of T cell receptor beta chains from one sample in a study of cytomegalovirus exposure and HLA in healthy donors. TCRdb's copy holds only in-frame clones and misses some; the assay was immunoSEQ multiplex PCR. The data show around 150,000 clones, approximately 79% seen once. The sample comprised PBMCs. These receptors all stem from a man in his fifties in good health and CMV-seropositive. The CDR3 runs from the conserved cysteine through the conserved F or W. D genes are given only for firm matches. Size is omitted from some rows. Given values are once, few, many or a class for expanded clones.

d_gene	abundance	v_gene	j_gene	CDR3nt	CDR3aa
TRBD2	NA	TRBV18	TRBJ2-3	TGTGCCAGCTCACCATACCGCGGGAGTACAGATACGCAGTATTTT	CASSPYRGSTDTQYF
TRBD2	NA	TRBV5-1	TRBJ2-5	TGCGCCAGCACCAGAAAATATGGGGGGGAGCAAGAGACCCAGTACTTC	CASTRKYGGEQETQYF
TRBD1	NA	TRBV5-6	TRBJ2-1	TGTGCCAGCAGCATACAACAGGGGCTCTATGAGCAGTTCTTC	CASSIQQGLYEQFF
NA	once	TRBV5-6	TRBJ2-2	TGTGCCAGCAGACACAGGGGAGGCACCGGGGAGCTGTTTTTT	CASRHRGGTGELFF
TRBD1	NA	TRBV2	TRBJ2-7	TGTGCCAGCAGCGCTGACAGGGATGACTCCTACGAGCAGTACTTC	CASSADRDDSYEQYF
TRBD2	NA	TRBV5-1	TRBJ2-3	TGCGCCAGCAGCTTGGGACTAGCGGGGTCAGATACGCAGTATTTT	CASSLGLAGSDTQYF
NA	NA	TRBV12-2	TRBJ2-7	TGTGCAAGTCGCTTAGTCCTAGCGGGAGTCAACGAGCAGTACTTC	CASRLVLAGVNEQYF
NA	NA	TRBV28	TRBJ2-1	TGTGCCAGCAGTTCGCCTAGGCAGATGAATGAGCAGTTCTTC	CASSSPRQMNEQFF
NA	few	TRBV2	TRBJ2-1	TGTGCCAGCAGCACAACCCAGGGAACTGAGCAGTTCTTC	CASSTTQGTEQFF
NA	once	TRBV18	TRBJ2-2	TGTGCCAGCTCACCCGGACAAGGCACCGGGGAGCTGTTTTTT	CASSPGQGTGELFF
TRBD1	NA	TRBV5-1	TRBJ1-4	TGCGCCAGCAGCGCTCCGGGGACAGGGGGAGAAAAACTGTTTTTT	CASSAPGTGGEKLFF
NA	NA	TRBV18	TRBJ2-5	TGTGCCAGCTCACCAAAGTCCGATGCTAGAGAAGAGACCCAGTACTTC	CASSPKSDAREETQYF
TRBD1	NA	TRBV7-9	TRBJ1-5	TGTGCCAGCAGCTTGACGGCAGGGGGTGACCAGCCCCAGCATTTT	CASSLTAGGDQPQHF
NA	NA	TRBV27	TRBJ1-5	TGTGCACCTAGGGGCAGCCAGCCCCAGCATTTT	CAPRGSQPQHF
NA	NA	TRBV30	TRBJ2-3	TGTGCCTGGAGTGTACTTGTCACAGATACGCAGTATTTT	CAWSVLVTDTQYF
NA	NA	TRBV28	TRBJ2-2	TGTGCCAGCAGGGGAACGGGACTACAGGGCGGGGAGCTGTTTTTT	CASRGTGLQGGELFF
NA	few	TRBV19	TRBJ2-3	TGTGCCAGTAGTATCGGGACAACTAGCACAGATACGCAGTATTTT	CASSIGTTSTDTQYF
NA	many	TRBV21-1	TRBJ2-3	TGTGCCAGCAGCAAACGCACTCCGAGCACGCAGTATTTT	CASSKRTPSTQYF
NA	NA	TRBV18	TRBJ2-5	TGTGCCAGCTCACCTACAGGGCGGGAGACCCAGTACTTC	CASSPTGRETQYF
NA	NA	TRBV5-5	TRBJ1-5	TGTGCCAGCAGCTTGGTTGGGACTAAGGATCAGCCCCAGCATTTT	CASSLVGTKDQPQHF
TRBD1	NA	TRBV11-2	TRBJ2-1	TGTGCCAGCAGCTTCCCGGGACAGGGACCCTACAATGAGCAGTTCTTC	CASSFPGQGPYNEQFF
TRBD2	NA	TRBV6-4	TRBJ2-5	TGTGCCAGCAGTGAATGGGGGACTAGCATCCCTGGGGAGACCCAGTACTTC	CASSEWGTSIPGETQYF
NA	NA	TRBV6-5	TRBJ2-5	TGTGCCAGCAGTTACTCGGCAGGGGGGTATTTAGAGACCCAGTACTTC	CASSYSAGGYLETQYF
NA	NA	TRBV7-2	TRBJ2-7	TGTGCCAGCAGCGGGGCCGCCTACGAGCAGTACTTC	CASSGAAYEQYF
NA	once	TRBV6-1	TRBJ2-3	TGTGCCAGCTTGGCAGACTATAGCACAGATACGCAGTATTTT	CASLADYSTDTQYF
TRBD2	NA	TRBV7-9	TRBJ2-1	TGTGCCAGCAGCGAAGCGGGAACCATCCGCAATGAGCAGTTCTTC	CASSEAGTIRNEQFF